This T cell receptor beta chain is drawn from a study of identifying expanded T cells in peripheral blood. Study conclusions and caveats: Technical replicates showed around 1.1 changed clones; around 2 weeks about 16.4; four weeks 19.

Sequenced by immunoSEQ multiplex PCR; TCRdb stores in-frame clones only, minus some. The data show 100,000 to 150,000 clones, around 88% seen once. Germline V gives CDR1 MDHEN, CDR2 SYDVKM. Trimming removed 6 bases from V and 11 bases from J, with 19 bases in between. The CDR3 length is 14 residues. Remarks on this clone: Its antigen is still unknown.

This receptor was identified in a person aged 18-70 years in good health. The sequencing input was blood. The chain combines TRBV28 with TRBJ1-4; D is unresolved. The CDR3 sequence is CASSPPLLGYKLFF. In DNA, the CDR3 is TGTGCCAGCAGCCCTCCTCTCCTAGGGTATAAACTGTTTTTT.